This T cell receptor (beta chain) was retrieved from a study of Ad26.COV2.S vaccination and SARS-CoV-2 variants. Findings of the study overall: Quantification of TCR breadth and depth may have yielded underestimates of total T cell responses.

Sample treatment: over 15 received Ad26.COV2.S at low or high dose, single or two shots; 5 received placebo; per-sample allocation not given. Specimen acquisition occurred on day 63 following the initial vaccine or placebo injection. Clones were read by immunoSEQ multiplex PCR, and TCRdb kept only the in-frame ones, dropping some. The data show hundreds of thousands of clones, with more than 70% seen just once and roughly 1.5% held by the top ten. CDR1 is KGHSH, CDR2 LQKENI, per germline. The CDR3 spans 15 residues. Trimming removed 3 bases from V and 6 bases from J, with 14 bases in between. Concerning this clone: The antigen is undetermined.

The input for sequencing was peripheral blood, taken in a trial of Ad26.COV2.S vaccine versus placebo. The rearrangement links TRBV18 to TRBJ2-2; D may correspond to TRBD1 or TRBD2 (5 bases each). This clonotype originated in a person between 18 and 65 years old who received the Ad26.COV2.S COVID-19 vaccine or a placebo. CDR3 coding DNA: TGTGCCAGCTCACCGGGGACGGGGATGGCCGGGGAGCTGTTTTTT. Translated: CASSPGTGMAGELFF. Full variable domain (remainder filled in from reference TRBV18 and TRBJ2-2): NAGVMQNPRHLVRRRGQEARLRCSPMKGHSHVYWYRQLPEEGLKFMVYLQKENIIDESGMPKERFSAEFPKEGPSILRIQQVVRGDSAAYFCASSPGTGMAGELFFGEGSRLTVL.